One sample yielded the 5 T cell receptor beta chains listed below, sequenced in a study of T-cell memory formation after mild COVID-19. TCRdb fed the 5' RACE reads into MiXCR, producing one record per CDR3 protein. The table lists about 360,000 distinct CDR3 sequences, over 13% of them singletons. The specimen was PBMCs or a T cell subset sorted from them (not recorded which). The source of these receptors is a man aged 18 to 30 who had mild COVID-19 (a few samples of this study predate the infection). Cell type and time point are not known.

The DNA for the CDR3 is TGTGCCAGCGGGAAAGGACAGGGAACCCAGCCCCAGCATTTT. This translates into CASGKGQGTQPQHF. V and J are TRBV27 and TRBJ1-5; 8 positions agree with TRBD1. The trim removed 8 bases at V and 7 bases at J, leaving 10 bases unmatched. CDR3 size: 14 residues. In germline, CDR1 is MNHEY, CDR2 SMNVEV (reference sequence).

This clonotype was found a few times. In DNA, the CDR3 is TGTGCCAGCAGCACCAGGTATACAGAGTCCTACGAGCAGTACGTC. Translating it yields CASSTRYTESYEQYV. The chain has TRBV7-2 and TRBJ2-7; D gene unclear. This CDR3 is 15 amino acids long. Trimming took off 5 bases at V and 1 base at J, with 15 bases between the two ends. Germline values: CDR1 SGHTA, CDR2 FQGNSA.

This chain joins TRBV27 and TRBJ2-5, with D perhaps TRBD2 (6 bases). V was pared by 4 bases and J by 0 bases, with 15 bases between. Germline V gene lookup returns CDR1 MNHEY and CDR2 SMNVEV (reference sequence). The CDR3 has 16 amino acids. CDR3 in amino acids: CASSYNGGVYQETQYF. The CDR3 nucleotides are TGTGCCAGCAGTTATAACGGCGGGGTGTACCAAGAGACCCAGTACTTC.

This chain connects TRBV7-3 to TRBJ2-2, with TRBD1 matching 8 bases. The CDR3 length is 15 residues. Losses at the gene ends were 5 bases for V and 0 bases for J; bases not matched to a gene: 2. Per germline, CDR1 SGHTA and CDR2 FQGTGA. The CDR3 loop reads CASSPGGPNTGELFF. CDR3 bases: TGTGCCAGCAGCCCAGGGGGCCCGAACACCGGGGAGCTGTTTTTT.

The rearrangement links TRBV21-1 to TRBJ1-2. TRBV21-1 is shown as a pseudogene. CDR3 length equals 8 residues. CDR3 protein: CAKEGYAF. CDR3 DNA sequence: TGTGCCAAGGAAGGTTACGCCTTC.